This T cell receptor (beta chain) was sequenced in a study of blood T cell repertoires in COVID-19. Study at large: The origin of the acute and convalescent COVID-19 samples was the United States, Italy and Spain.

The germline CDR1 and CDR2 sequences are GTSNPN and SVGIG (reference sequence). V was pared by 5 bases and J by 5 bases, with 5 bases of the junction left unmatched. This CDR3 comprises 12 residues. Per the authors' pipeline: Reference gene primer amplification yielded estimated nucleated cell counts. Data came from immunoSEQ multiplex PCR; TCRdb stores just in-frame clones and leaves some out. The V and J calls and the clone size are those of that table, but D and trimming were determined from the DNA. The repertoire holds around 260,000 clones, with 75% to 90% as singletons. V and J are TRBV30 and TRBJ1-1; 7 nucleotides line up with TRBD1. This sequence originates from a woman in her twenties or thirties with active or convalescent COVID-19. Specimen: peripheral blood. The CDR3 loop is CAWGQGETEAFF. CDR3 sequence (DNA): TGTGCCTGGGGTCAGGGGGAAACTGAAGCTTTCTTT. The full variable domain, rest sourced from reference TRBV30 and TRBJ1-1, is SQTIHQWPATLVQPVGSPLSLECTVEGTSNPNLYWYRQAAGRGLQLLFYSVGIGQISSEVPQNLSASRPQDRQFILSSKKLLLSDSGFYLCAWGQGETEAFFGQGTRLTVV.